The 30 T cell receptor beta chains below were found in one sample sequenced in a study of blood T cell repertoires in COVID-19. Profiled with immunoSEQ multiplex PCR; TCRdb holds only in-frame clones, not every one. This sample has some 270,000 clones, with approximately 90% found just once. Sample: PBMCs or T cells enriched from blood (not recorded which). These receptors originate from a woman younger than 45 with acute COVID-19.

V usage is TRBV29-1 and J usage is TRBJ2-3; TRBD2 matches at 11 bases. The CDR3 has 13 residues. Germline V gene data show CDR1 as SQVTM and CDR2 as ANQGSEA. The CDR3 DNA is TGCAGTCATCTACTAGCGGGAGAGAATACGCAGTATTTT. Residues: CSHLLAGENTQYF.

Here the CDR3 DNA reads TGTGCCACCAGCAGCGGGACAGGGTTTAGCAATCAGCCCCAGCATTTT. Protein product: CATSSGTGFSNQPQHF. This chain links TRBV15 with TRBJ1-5; 9 bases are a match to TRBD1. Germline CDR1 reads LNHNV; CDR2 reads YYDKDF (reference sequence). V lost 3 bases and J lost 0; bases outside the gene matches: 3. The CDR3 sequence is 16 residues long. The whole variable domain, remainder taken from reference TRBV15 and TRBJ1-5, is DAMVIQNPRYQVTQFGKPVTLSCSQTLNHNVMYWYQQKSSQAPKLLFHYYDKDFNNEADTPDNFQSRRPNTSFCFLDIRSPGLGDTAMYLCATSSGTGFSNQPQHFGDGTRLSIL.

The CDR3 loop is CASSLVVQGRTLHNYGYTF. The CDR3 nucleotides read TGTGCCAGCAGCTTAGTGGTCCAGGGAAGGACCTTACACAACTATGGCTACACCTTC. The chain uses TRBV7-2 and TRBJ1-2, with a weak D call TRBD1 (5 bases). In germline, CDR1 is SGHTA, CDR2 FQGNSA. The germline V and J ends were trimmed by 1 base and 2 bases, with 23 bases remaining between them. The CDR3 loop spans 19 amino acids.

The rearrangement joins TRBV5-4 to TRBJ2-2, with 8 bases fitting TRBD1. J was trimmed by 4 bases and V by 3 bases; bases with no gene match: 5. The germline V gene encodes CDR1 SGHNT and CDR2 YYREEE (reference sequence). The CDR3 runs 15 residues. The CDR3 nucleotides read TGTGCCAGCAGCTATAGGACAGGGAGCACCGGGGAGCTGTTTTTT. Translation gives CASSYRTGSTGELFF.

The chain is built from TRBV7-9 and TRBJ1-4; D unresolved. Trimming left V 8 bases short and J 8 bases short, with 15 bases between. This CDR3 spans 13 amino acids. CDR1 is SEHNR, CDR2 FQNEAQ, per germline (reference sequence). For the CDR3, the DNA is TGTGCCAGCGGTGAGGGTGGAAGGGAAAAACTGTTTTTT. Its protein product is CASGEGGREKLFF.

The chain combines TRBV6-2 or TRBV6-3 with TRBJ2-1, with TRBD2 as a possible D gene (5 bases). From germline, CDR1 is MNHEY and CDR2 SVGEGT. The CDR3 loop spans 16 amino acids. Trimming cost V 6 bases and J 4 bases, with 19 bases left between them. CDR3 coding DNA: TGTGCCAGCAGCCCTGGAAGGGAGAATATATACAATGAGCAGTTCTTC. Its translation is CASSPGRENIYNEQFF.

The V gene is TRBV27, the J gene TRBJ2-7, with 10 positions matching TRBD2. The CDR3 length is 13 residues. V shed 7 bases, J shed 6 bases, and the junction held 6 bases outside the gene matches. CDR1 MNHEY and CDR2 SMNVEV come from the germline V gene (reference sequence). The CDR3 DNA sequence: TGTGCCAGCACTTCTCCTAGCGGGAGCGAGCAGTACTTC. It is translated as CASTSPSGSEQYF.

The chain employs TRBV28 and TRBJ2-3, with 12 bases matching TRBD2. Germline CDR1 and CDR2: MDHEN and SYDVKM. CDR3 length equals 18 residues. The J segment lost 4 bases and the V segment lost 3 bases, leaving 11 bases of the junction unmatched. The CDR3 region has the DNA TGTGCCAGCAGTTTCATATGGAGACTAGCGGGAGTGTCAGATACGCAGTATTTT. This gives the protein CASSFIWRLAGVSDTQYF.

A remark on this clone: The same CDR3 arises from other DNA sequences in this sample as well. The chain joins TRBV15 to TRBJ2-7, with D uncertain. CDR3 length: 12 residues. Germline CDR1 and CDR2: LNHNV and YYDKDF (reference sequence). Trimming took 2 bases from V and 3 from J, leaving 5 bases between them. CDR3 sequence (DNA): TGTGCCACCAGCAGACCCGGCTACGAGCAGTACTTC. Encoded protein: CATSRPGYEQYF.

The chain uses TRBV28 and TRBJ1-3; the match to TRBD1 covers 7 bases. Germline V gene data show CDR1 as MDHEN and CDR2 as SYDVKM. With V trimmed by 5 bases and J by 0 bases, 7 bases remained unmatched. The CDR3 extends over 16 amino acids. The CDR3 DNA is TGTGCCAGCAGTCCACCCGGGACAGCCTCTGGAAACACCATATATTTT. Translated, it gives CASSPPGTASGNTIYF.

The chain uses TRBV19 and TRBJ1-5, with 9 bases lining up with TRBD1. CDR3 length equals 16 residues. The germline V gene has CDR1 LNHDA and CDR2 SQIVND (reference sequence). The V segment lost 6 bases and the J segment 0 bases; nucleotides outside the gene matches: 6. For the CDR3, the DNA is TGTGCCAGTAGGACGTCGGGACAGGGTAGCAATCAGCCCCAGCATTTT. Protein: CASRTSGQGSNQPQHF. Filled out from reference TRBV19 and TRBJ1-5, the complete variable domain reads DGGITQSPKYLFRKEGQNVTLSCEQNLNHDAMYWYRQDPGQGLRLIYYSQIVNDFQKGDIAEGYSVSREKKESFPLTVTSAQKNPTAFYLCASRTSGQGSNQPQHFGDGTRLSIL.

The V and J genes are TRBV10-3 and TRBJ2-7, with a tentative D call TRBD2 (6 bases). The germline CDR1 and CDR2 sequences are ENHRY and SYGVKD. V was trimmed by 0 bases and J by 0 bases, leaving 15 bases between them. There are 17 residues in the CDR3. The CDR3 DNA follows: TGTGCCATCAGTGAGTCGATGGTGCGGGATAGCTCCTACGAGCAGTACTTC. The encoded protein is CAISESMVRDSSYEQYF.

This chain joins TRBV29-1 and TRBJ1-1; D not certain. The CDR3 loop spans 12 amino acids. Germline assignment: CDR1 SQVTM and CDR2 ANQGSEA. Trimming stripped 6 bases from V and 6 bases from J, with 14 bases between. This chain's CDR3 is CSVGRESAEAFF. The DNA of the CDR3 is TGCAGCGTCGGAAGGGAGAGCGCTGAAGCTTTCTTT.

The V and J genes are TRBV19 and TRBJ2-7; 8 bases are a match to TRBD1. Germline values: CDR1 LNHDA, CDR2 SQIVND (reference sequence). The CDR3 extends over 16 amino acids. The V segment lost 3 bases and the J segment 4 bases; nucleotides outside the gene matches: 11. The CDR3 protein is CASSISGTGVLYEQYF. CDR3 DNA sequence: TGTGCCAGTAGTATTTCCGGGACAGGAGTTTTATACGAGCAGTACTTC.

The chain carries TRBV4-1 and TRBJ2-7; 9 positions match TRBD1. Trimming removed 2 bases from V and 2 bases from J; junction bases left unmatched: 4. Germline CDR1 is MGHRA and CDR2 is YSYEKL. There are 15 residues in the CDR3. The CDR3 protein is CASSQPDRGAYEQYF. For the CDR3, the DNA is TGCGCCAGCAGCCAACCCGACAGGGGGGCCTACGAGCAGTACTTC.

The V and J genes are TRBV6-5 and TRBJ2-3, with 11 bases fitting TRBD2. Germline V gene sequence: CDR1 MNHEY, CDR2 SVGAGI. CDR3 length: 14 amino acids. Trimming removed 3 bases from V and 5 bases from J; junction bases left unmatched: 1. Written as DNA, the CDR3 is TGTGCCAGCAGTTATCTAGCGGGAGGAGATACGCAGTATTTT. As protein: CASSYLAGGDTQYF.

This clone was picked up one time. The J gene is TRBJ1-6, the V gene TRBV5-6; D gene ambiguous. Germline V lookup: CDR1 SGHDT, CDR2 YYEEEE. The CDR3 totals 13 residues. The germline V and J ends were trimmed by 2 bases and 8 bases, with 8 bases remaining between them. As DNA, the CDR3 is TGTGCCAGCAGCTTTGACATAGATTCACCCCTCCACTTT. Encoded protein: CASSFDIDSPLHF.

The chain carries TRBV29-1 and TRBJ2-1; 10 bases map to TRBD2. The germline V gene has CDR1 SQVTM and CDR2 ANQGSEA. CDR3 size: 15 residues. With 3 bases clipped from V and 6 bases from J, the junction kept 8 bases outside the gene matches. In DNA form, the CDR3 reads TGCAGCGTTGATGGGCTAGCGGGAGTCGGCAATGAGCAGTTCTTC. Amino acids: CSVDGLAGVGNEQFF.

The chain joins TRBV6-5 to TRBJ1-1, with a possible D match to TRBD1 (6 bases). V was shortened by 7 bases and J by 0 bases, with 12 bases between the two germline ends. Per the germline V gene, CDR1 is MNHEY and CDR2 is SVGAGI. CDR3 length: 14 amino acids. CDR3 residues: CASTLTGVNTEAFF. In DNA form, the CDR3 reads TGTGCCAGCACCCTGACAGGAGTGAACACTGAAGCTTTCTTT.

This rearrangement joins TRBV11-3 to TRBJ2-1; 12 bases are a match to TRBD2. Trimming removed 4 bases from V and 8 bases from J; junction bases left unmatched: 12. The length of the CDR3 is 17 residues. The germline gives CDR1 SGHNT, CDR2 YENEEA. The CDR3 DNA follows: TGTGCCAGCAGCTCAGGACTAGCGGGGTGGATGGTCGATGAGCAGTTCTTC. Translation gives CASSSGLAGWMVDEQFF.

The chain is built from TRBV5-1 and TRBJ2-7; 8 nucleotides agree with TRBD2. This CDR3 is 14 amino acids long. V lost 7 bases and J lost 5; bases outside the gene matches: 11. Germline CDR1 SGHRS, CDR2 YFSETQ. This CDR3 is CASSTGGPFNEQYF. The CDR3 bases are TGCGCCAGCTCGACGGGAGGGCCCTTTAACGAGCAGTACTTC.

The chain couples TRBV28 to TRBJ1-5; a weak D match, TRBD1 (6 bases). Germline V gives CDR1 MDHEN, CDR2 SYDVKM. Trimming pared 6 bases from V and 1 base from J, leaving 13 bases between. This CDR3 is built from 15 residues. In nucleotides, the CDR3 is TGTGCCAGCAGGGGAGAGGGGGGGAGCAATCAGCCCCAGCATTTT. Amino acids: CASRGEGGSNQPQHF.

The chain links TRBV5-5 to TRBJ1-5, with TRBD1 matching 7 bases. V was clipped by 0 bases and J by 7 bases; unmatched bases: 7. CDR1 and CDR2 from the germline V gene are SGHKS and YYEKEE (reference sequence). CDR3 length: 15 amino acids. Here the CDR3 reads CASSLDIGGRQPQHF. The CDR3 region has the DNA TGTGCCAGCAGCTTGGATATAGGGGGCAGGCAGCCCCAGCATTTT.

The genes are TRBV24-1 and TRBJ2-1, with D tentatively TRBD2 (6 bases). The V and J ends lost 2 bases and 9 bases respectively, with 13 bases between them. The CDR3 spans 14 residues. Per the germline V gene, CDR1 is KGHDR and CDR2 is SFDVKD. In DNA form, the CDR3 reads TGTGCCACCAGTGATTCGGGACTGCTTGCTGAGCAGTTCTTC. Protein sequence: CATSDSGLLAEQFF.

The chain joins TRBV14 to TRBJ2-5; D not resolved. The CDR3 spans 14 residues. The germline CDR1 and CDR2 sequences are SGHDN and FVKESK. V dropped 4 bases and J dropped 1 base, with 10 bases sitting between them. CDR3 sequence (DNA): TGTGCCAGCAGCCGGCAGGCGCTCCAAGAGACCCAGTACTTC. Protein sequence: CASSRQALQETQYF.

This clone was counted once. The genes are TRBV5-1 and TRBJ1-5; 7 bases map to TRBD1. Losses at the gene ends were 4 bases for V and 4 bases for J; bases not matched to a gene: 8. CDR1 and CDR2 from the germline V gene are SGHRS and YFSETQ. The CDR3 contains 15 residues. CDR3 sequence: CASSPGQTPNQPQHF. DNA for the CDR3: TGCGCCAGCAGCCCGGGACAGACACCTAATCAGCCCCAGCATTTT.

In this sample, this clone turned up a few times. V is TRBV28 and J is TRBJ2-7; tentatively, D is TRBD2 (5 bases). Trimming left V 3 bases short and J 4 bases short, with 10 bases between. CDR3 size: 13 residues. Germline CDR1 MDHEN, CDR2 SYDVKM. Here the CDR3 reads CASSFIPGYEQYF. The CDR3 region has the DNA TGTGCCAGCAGTTTCATCCCGGGGTACGAGCAGTACTTC.

This rearrangement joins TRBV2 to TRBJ1-1; possibly TRBD1 for D (5 bases). V was clipped by 4 bases and J by 2 bases, with 8 bases between them. Germline assignment: CDR1 SNHLY and CDR2 FYNNEI. The CDR3 sequence is 13 residues long. The CDR3 DNA follows: TGTGCCAGCAGTGGAGACAGAAACACTGAAGCTTTCTTT. It encodes CASSGDRNTEAFF. Combining the CDR3 with reference TRBV2 and TRBJ1-1 gives the whole variable domain EPEVTQTPSHQVTQMGQEVILRCVPISNHLYFYWYRQILGQKVEFLVSFYNNEISEKSEIFDDQFSVERPDGSNFTLKIRSTKLEDSAMYFCASSGDRNTEAFFGQGTRLTVV.

A remark on this clone: Other DNA sequences in this sample translate to the same CDR3. CDR3 protein: CASSLGGPDTQYF. CDR3 sequence (DNA): TGTGCCAGCAGTTTAGGGGGCCCAGATACGCAGTATTTT. The chain employs TRBV27 and TRBJ2-3; TRBD1 might be the D (6 bases). The CDR3 contains 13 residues. Trimming cost V 2 bases and J 4 bases, with 7 bases left between them. CDR1 and CDR2 from the germline V gene are MNHEY and SMNVEV (reference sequence).

This chain uses TRBV3-1 (or the pseudogene TRBV3-2) with TRBJ1-2; 7 nucleotides align to TRBD1. The germline V gene encodes CDR1 LGHDT and CDR2 YNNKEL (reference sequence). This CDR3 region has 14 residues. V dropped 5 bases and J dropped 5; count of bases not matched to a gene: 8. The CDR3 is CASSIETGRYGYTF. The CDR3 region has the DNA TGTGCCAGCAGCATAGAGACAGGGAGGTATGGCTACACCTTC.